This entry lists 7 T cell receptor beta chains sequenced from one sample in a study of cytomegalovirus exposure and HLA in healthy donors (TCRdb year 2017). Libraries were made using the immunoSEQ multiplex PCR assay. For the multiplex PCR, a mixture combining 60 forward primers for TCR Vbeta segments and 13 reverse primers for TCR Jbeta segments was used. The source is immuneACCESS, and TCRdb retained only in-frame sequences with V and J called. Part of the clones is not carried over; for the studies checked, unresolved V genes explain less than half of this, and the remainder is unexplained. This sample is represented by a few hundred thousand clones; approximately 84% of them were singletons. The top ten constitute 2% to 2.5% of the sample. Sequences were obtained from PBMCs. These receptors originate from a woman aged 40 to 50 in good health and CMV-seropositive.

This chain uses TRBV30 with TRBJ2-1, with a possible D match to TRBD1 (6 bases). CDR3 length equals 12 residues. V shed 1 base and J shed 14 bases, with 15 bases lying between them. In germline, CDR1 is GTSNPN, CDR2 SVGIG (reference sequence). This CDR3 reads CAWSDWTAAEFF. The CDR3 nucleotides are TGTGCCTGGAGTGACTGGACAGCGGCGGAGTTCTTC. Looking up the rest from reference TRBV30 and TRBJ2-1 gives the full variable domain: SQTIHQWPATLVQPVGSPLSLECTVEGTSNPNLYWYRQAAGRGLQLLFYSVGIGQISSEVPQNLSASRPQDRQFILSSKKLLLSDSGFYLCAWSDWTAAEFFGPGTRLTVL.

The J gene is TRBJ1-2, the V gene TRBV6-5; 7 bases are shared with TRBD1. Germline trimming cut 4 bases from V and 4 bases from J; bases unmatched to any gene: 9. Germline V gene lookup returns CDR1 MNHEY and CDR2 SVGAGI. The CDR3 has 15 amino acids. The CDR3, as DNA: TGTGCCAGCAGTTCCTACAGGGGTGCAGGCTATGGCTACACCTTC. Protein product: CASSSYRGAGYGYTF.

The chain combines TRBV7-2 with TRBJ1-1, with 9 nucleotides matching TRBD1. This CDR3 spans 14 amino acids. The germline V gene encodes CDR1 SGHTA and CDR2 FQGNSA. With 3 bases clipped from V and 6 bases from J, the junction kept 5 bases outside the gene matches. The CDR3 bases are TGTGCCAGCAGCTTTCGACAGGGGGGTCCTGAAGCTTTCTTT. Translation: CASSFRQGGPEAFF. Full variable domain (remainder filled in from reference TRBV7-2 and TRBJ1-1): GAGVSQSPSNKVTEKGKDVELRCDPISGHTALYWYRQSLGQGLEFLIYFQGNSAPDKSGLPSDRFSAERTGGSVSTLTIQRTQQEDSAVYLCASSFRQGGPEAFFGQGTRLTVV.

V and J are TRBV18 and TRBJ1-1; D remains ambiguous. Per the germline V gene, CDR1 is KGHSH and CDR2 is LQKENI. The CDR3 loop spans 11 amino acids. Trimming cost V 3 bases and J 8 bases, with 7 bases left between them. CDR3 in DNA: TGTGCCAGCTCACCGGGAGCAGAAGCTTTCTTT. It specifies CASSPGAEAFF.

J is TRBJ2-7 and V is TRBV5-1; a possible D gene is TRBD2 (6 bases). This CDR3 has 15 amino acids. V shed 0 bases and J shed 0 bases, with 10 bases lying between them. CDR1 is SGHRS, CDR2 YFSETQ, per germline. The CDR3: CASSLEGGSSYEQYF. Written as DNA, the CDR3 is TGCGCCAGCAGCTTGGAAGGAGGGAGCTCCTACGAGCAGTACTTC.

The J gene is TRBJ2-2, the V gene TRBV5-6; D gene unclear. Looked up from germline, CDR1 is SGHDT and CDR2 is YYEEEE. The CDR3 length is 15 residues. V lost 6 bases and J lost 0, with 12 bases in between. CDR3 coding DNA: TGTGCCAGCACTAGAGGCCGTGCGAACACCGGGGAGCTGTTTTTT. Translating it yields CASTRGRANTGELFF.

The chain couples TRBV6-5 to TRBJ2-2; TRBD1 matches 7 bases. V lost 2 bases to trimming and J lost 4 bases; unmatched junction nucleotides: 7. The CDR3 runs 16 residues. Germline loops: CDR1 MNHEY, CDR2 SVGAGI. The CDR3 nucleotides are TGTGCCAGCAGTTACCGGACAGGTGGGGGCACCGGGGAGCTGTTTTTT. Amino acid sequence: CASSYRTGGGTGELFF.